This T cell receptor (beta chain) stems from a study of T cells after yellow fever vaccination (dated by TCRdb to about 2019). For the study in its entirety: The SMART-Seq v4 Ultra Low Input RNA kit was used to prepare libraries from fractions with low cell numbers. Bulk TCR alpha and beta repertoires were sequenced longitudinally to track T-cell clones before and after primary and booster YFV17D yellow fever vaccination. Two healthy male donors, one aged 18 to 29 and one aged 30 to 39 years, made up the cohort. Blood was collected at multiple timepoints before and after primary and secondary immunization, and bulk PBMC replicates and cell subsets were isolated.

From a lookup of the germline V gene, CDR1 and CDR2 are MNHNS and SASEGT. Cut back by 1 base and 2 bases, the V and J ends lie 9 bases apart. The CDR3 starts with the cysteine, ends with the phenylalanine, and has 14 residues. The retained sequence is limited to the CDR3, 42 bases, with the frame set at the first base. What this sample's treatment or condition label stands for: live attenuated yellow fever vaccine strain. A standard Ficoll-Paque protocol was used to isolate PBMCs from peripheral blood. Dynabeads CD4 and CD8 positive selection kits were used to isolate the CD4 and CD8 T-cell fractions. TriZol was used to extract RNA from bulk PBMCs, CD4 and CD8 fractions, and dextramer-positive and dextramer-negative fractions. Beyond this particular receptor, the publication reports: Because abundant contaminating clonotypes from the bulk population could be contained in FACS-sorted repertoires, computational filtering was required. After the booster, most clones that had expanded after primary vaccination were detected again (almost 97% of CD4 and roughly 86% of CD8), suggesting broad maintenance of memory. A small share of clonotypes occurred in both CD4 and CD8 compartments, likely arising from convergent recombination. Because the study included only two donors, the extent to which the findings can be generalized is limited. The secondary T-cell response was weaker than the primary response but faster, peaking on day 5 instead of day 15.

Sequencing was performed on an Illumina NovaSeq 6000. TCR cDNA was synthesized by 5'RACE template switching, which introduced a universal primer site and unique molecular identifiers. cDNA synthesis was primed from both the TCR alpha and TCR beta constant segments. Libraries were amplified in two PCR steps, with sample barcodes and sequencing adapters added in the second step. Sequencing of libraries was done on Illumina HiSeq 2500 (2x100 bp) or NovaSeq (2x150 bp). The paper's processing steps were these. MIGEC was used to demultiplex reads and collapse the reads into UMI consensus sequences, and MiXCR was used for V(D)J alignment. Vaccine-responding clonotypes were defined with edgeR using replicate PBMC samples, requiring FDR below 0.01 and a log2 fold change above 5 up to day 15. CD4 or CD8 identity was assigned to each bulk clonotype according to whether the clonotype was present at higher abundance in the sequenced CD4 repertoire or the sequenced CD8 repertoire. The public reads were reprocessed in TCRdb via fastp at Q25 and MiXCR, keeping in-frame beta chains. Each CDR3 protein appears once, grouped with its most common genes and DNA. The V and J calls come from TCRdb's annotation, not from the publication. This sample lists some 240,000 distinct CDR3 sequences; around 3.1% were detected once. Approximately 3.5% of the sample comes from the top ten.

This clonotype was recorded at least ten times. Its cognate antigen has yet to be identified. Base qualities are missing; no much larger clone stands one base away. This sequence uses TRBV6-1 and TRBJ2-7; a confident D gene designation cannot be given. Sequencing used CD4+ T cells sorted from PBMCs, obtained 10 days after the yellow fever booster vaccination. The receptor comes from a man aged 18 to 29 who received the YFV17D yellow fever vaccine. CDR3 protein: CASSEVLDTYEQYF. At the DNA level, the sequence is TGTGCCAGCAGTGAAGTCCTCGACACCTACGAGCAGTACTTC.